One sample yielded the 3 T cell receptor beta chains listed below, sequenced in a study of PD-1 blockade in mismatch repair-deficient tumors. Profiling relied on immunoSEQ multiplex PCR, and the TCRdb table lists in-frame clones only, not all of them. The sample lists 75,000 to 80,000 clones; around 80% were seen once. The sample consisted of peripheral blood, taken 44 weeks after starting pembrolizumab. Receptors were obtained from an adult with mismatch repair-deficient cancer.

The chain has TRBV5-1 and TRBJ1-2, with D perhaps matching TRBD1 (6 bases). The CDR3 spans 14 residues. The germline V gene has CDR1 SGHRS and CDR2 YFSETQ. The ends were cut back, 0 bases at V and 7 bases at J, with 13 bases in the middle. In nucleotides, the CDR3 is TGCGCCAGCAGCTTGGCCGGGGGGGCCCTTGGCTACACCTTC. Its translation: CASSLAGGALGYTF.

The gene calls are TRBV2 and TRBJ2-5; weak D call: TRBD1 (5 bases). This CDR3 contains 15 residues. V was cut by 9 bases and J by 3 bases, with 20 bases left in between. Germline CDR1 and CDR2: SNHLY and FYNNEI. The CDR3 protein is CARTTVIGWEETQYF. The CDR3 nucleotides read TGTGCCAGAACGACAGTCATAGGATGGGAAGAGACCCAGTACTTC.

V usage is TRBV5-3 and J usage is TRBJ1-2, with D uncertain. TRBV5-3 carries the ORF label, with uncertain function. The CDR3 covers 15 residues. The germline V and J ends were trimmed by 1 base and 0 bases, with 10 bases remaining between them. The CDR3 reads CARSLSGSSNYGYTF. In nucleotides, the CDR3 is TGTGCCAGAAGCTTGAGCGGCAGCTCTAACTATGGCTACACCTTC.